Listed here are 28 T cell receptor beta chains from one sample, sequenced in a study of cytomegalovirus exposure and HLA in healthy donors. The PCR was carried out with 60 Vbeta primers and 13 Jbeta primers. Produced via immunoSEQ multiplex PCR; TCRdb's table is partial and in-frame only. The table includes over 110,000 clones, 82% detected once. Material for sequencing was PBMCs. These TCRs come from a male donor in good health and CMV-seronegative.

The rearrangement links TRBV2 to TRBJ2-7; a possible D gene is TRBD1 (5 bases). CDR3 length: 12 residues. Trimming shortened V by 6 bases and J by 2 bases, and 8 bases separated the two germline ends. Germline V gene data show CDR1 as SNHLY and CDR2 as FYNNEI. This CDR3 reads CASREDTYEQYF. The DNA for the CDR3 is TGTGCCAGCAGAGAGGACACCTACGAGCAGTACTTC.

V usage is TRBV7-6 and J usage is TRBJ2-1; D is possibly TRBD2 (6 bases). Germline V gene sequence: CDR1 SGHVS, CDR2 FNYEAQ. V lost 0 bases to trimming and J lost 8 bases, with 14 bases between them. This CDR3 has 15 residues. In DNA form, the CDR3 reads TGTGCCAGCAGCTTAGCCCAGACTAGATCAGATGAGCAGTTCTTC. This gives the protein CASSLAQTRSDEQFF.

The V and J genes are TRBV5-1 and TRBJ2-3; 10 bases align to TRBD2. V shed 4 bases and J 0 bases; nucleotides not matched to a gene: 8. The length of the CDR3 is 17 residues. Germline-derived CDR1 and CDR2 are SGHRS and YFSETQ. The CDR3: CASSHRTSGTSTDTQYF. CDR3 bases: TGCGCCAGCAGCCACAGGACTAGCGGAACTAGCACAGATACGCAGTATTTT.

This clone is a singleton in its sample. The J gene is TRBJ2-3, the V gene TRBV10-1; 7 positions match TRBD2. This CDR3 contains 13 residues. Unmatched junction bases numbered 5, after V lost 5 bases and J lost 6 bases. Germline V lookup: CDR1 WNHNN, CDR2 SYGVQD (reference sequence). Here the CDR3 reads CASSTTSFDTQYF. CDR3 DNA: TGCGCCAGCAGTACGACTAGCTTCGATACGCAGTATTTT.

The chain is built from TRBV27 and TRBJ2-2; 16 bases line up with TRBD2. The CDR3 consists of 18 residues. V lost 8 bases to trimming and J lost 6 bases; unmatched junction nucleotides: 12. Germline CDR1 reads MNHEY; CDR2 reads SMNVEV (reference sequence). The CDR3 bases are TGTGCCAGCTGCTCATATACCGGGACTAGCGGGAGGGCCGGGGAGCTGTTTTTT. It codes for CASCSYTGTSGRAGELFF.

V is TRBV14 and J is TRBJ1-2; tentative D call: TRBD1 (6 bases). The CDR3 has 14 amino acids. V lost 4 bases and J 7 bases, leaving 16 bases between the germline ends. Germline assignment: CDR1 SGHDN and CDR2 FVKESK. CDR3 DNA sequence: TGTGCCAGCAGCCCCTCCGCGGGGGCGCGTGGCTACACCTTC. It translates to CASSPSAGARGYTF. The full variable domain, rest sourced from reference TRBV14 and TRBJ1-2, is EAGVTQFPSHSVIEKGQTVTLRCDPISGHDNLYWYRRVMGKEIKFLLHFVKESKQDESGMPNNRFLAERTGGTYSTLKVQPAELEDSGVYFCASSPSAGARGYTFGSGTRLTVV.

The chain is built from TRBV7-3 and TRBJ2-3; 14 nucleotides match TRBD2. The junction had 6 bases not matched to a gene; V was cut back by 8 bases and J by 5 bases. The CDR3 consists of 15 residues. CDR1 and CDR2 (germline): SGHTA, FQGTGA. The CDR3 loop reads CASGPGLAGVDTQYF. CDR3 nucleotide sequence: TGTGCCAGCGGACCGGGACTAGCGGGGGTAGATACGCAGTATTTT.

This rearrangement joins TRBV27 to TRBJ2-5; TRBD2 is a possible D gene (6 bases). V lost 0 bases to trimming and J lost 5 bases, with 10 bases between them. The germline V gene encodes CDR1 MNHEY and CDR2 SMNVEV (reference sequence). There are 14 residues in the CDR3. CDR3 sequence: CASSLSGGYETQYF. For the CDR3, the DNA is TGTGCCAGCAGTTTATCTGGGGGGTACGAGACCCAGTACTTC.

The J gene is TRBJ2-7, the V gene TRBV7-9, with TRBD2 matching over 7 bases. Germline V lookup: CDR1 SEHNR, CDR2 FQNEAQ (reference sequence). Trimming took 1 base from V and 2 from J; bases not matched to a gene: 8. This CDR3 comprises 16 residues. The CDR3, as DNA: TGTGCCAGCAGCTTAGGGCCCGGGGGGTTCCCCTACGAGCAGTACTTC. Translated: CASSLGPGGFPYEQYF.

The rearrangement links TRBV4-2 to TRBJ2-7; 10 bases fit TRBD2. Germline V gene sequence: CDR1 LGHNA, CDR2 YNFKEQ. V gave up 2 bases and J gave up 2 bases; unmatched junction bases: 3. The CDR3 runs to 15 residues. The CDR3 spells CASSQLAGETYEQYF. CDR3 bases: TGTGCCAGCAGCCAACTAGCGGGAGAAACCTACGAGCAGTACTTC.

This clone occurred a few times. This chain joins TRBV5-4 and TRBJ2-7; the match to TRBD1 covers 7 bases. Germline CDR1 SGHNT, CDR2 YYREEE (reference sequence). CDR3 length: 14 amino acids. J lost 7 bases, V lost 3 bases, and 10 bases had no gene match. DNA of the CDR3: TGTGCCAGCAGCTCCGGGACAGCCCCATGGGAGCAGTACTTC. Protein product: CASSSGTAPWEQYF.

The V gene is TRBV28, the J gene TRBJ1-1, with TRBD1 identical over 7 bases. Germline values: CDR1 MDHEN, CDR2 SYDVKM. This CDR3 comprises 15 residues. V gave up 4 bases and J gave up 8 bases; unmatched junction bases: 13. The CDR3 coding sequence is TGTGCCAGCAGTTACAGGGGTAAAGGATTAATGGAAGCTTTCTTT. Its protein product is CASSYRGKGLMEAFF.

The chain couples TRBV7-9 to TRBJ2-3; maybe TRBD2 (6 bases). This CDR3 contains 16 residues. The germline V gene has CDR1 SEHNR and CDR2 FQNEAQ (reference sequence). The V end was cut by 6 bases, the J end by 2 bases, with 18 bases between. The DNA for the CDR3 is TGTGCCAGCAGTACGAGGTGGGAGGAACACACAGATACGCAGTATTTT. This encodes CASSTRWEEHTDTQYF. Based on the CDR3 plus reference TRBV7-9 and TRBJ2-3, the full variable domain is DTGVSQNPRHKITKRGQNVTFRCDPISEHNRLYWYRQTLGQGPEFLTYFQNEAQLEKSRLLSDRFSAERPKGSFSTLEIQRTEQGDSAMYLCASSTRWEEHTDTQYFGPGTRLTVL.

V is TRBV7-9 and J is TRBJ2-2; a possible D gene is TRBD2 (5 bases). CDR3 size: 17 residues. With 5 bases removed from V and 1 base from J, the gap between germline ends came to 17 bases. Per the germline V gene, CDR1 is SEHNR and CDR2 is FQNEAQ (reference sequence). The CDR3: CASSQSGSVKNTGELFF. CDR3 DNA: TGTGCCAGCAGCCAGAGCGGCTCAGTCAAGAACACCGGGGAGCTGTTTTTT. The full variable domain, in which reference TRBV7-9 and TRBJ2-2 provide the parts outside the CDR3, is DTGVSQNPRHKITKRGQNVTFRCDPISEHNRLYWYRQTLGQGPEFLTYFQNEAQLEKSRLLSDRFSAERPKGSFSTLEIQRTEQGDSAMYLCASSQSGSVKNTGELFFGEGSRLTVL.

The chain has TRBV19 and TRBJ1-3, with D possibly being TRBD1 (6 bases). The CDR3 is 14 amino acids. Germline values: CDR1 LNHDA, CDR2 SQIVND (reference sequence). V lost 8 bases and J lost 0, with 11 bases in between. The DNA of the CDR3 is TGTGCCAGTGGACAGCTCCACTCTGGAAACACCATATATTTT. Amino acid sequence: CASGQLHSGNTIYF.

The gene calls are TRBV7-2 and TRBJ2-5; the match to TRBD2 covers 7 bases. V lost 5 bases, J lost 1 base, and 4 bases stayed unmatched. Germline assignment: CDR1 SGHTA and CDR2 FQGNSA. There are 14 residues in the CDR3. The CDR3 DNA is TGTGCCAGCAGCGCAAAGCGGGGCCAAGAGACCCAGTACTTC. Translated, it gives CASSAKRGQETQYF. Complete variable domain (other parts from reference TRBV7-2 and TRBJ2-5): GAGVSQSPSNKVTEKGKDVELRCDPISGHTALYWYRQSLGQGLEFLIYFQGNSAPDKSGLPSDRFSAERTGGSVSTLTIQRTQQEDSAVYLCASSAKRGQETQYFGPGTRLLVL.

This clone was seen a handful of times. The chain recombines TRBV6-6 with TRBJ2-7; possible D gene TRBD2, 6 bases. Germline V gene data show CDR1 as MNHNY and CDR2 as SVGAGI (reference sequence). This CDR3 spans 11 amino acids. Deletions cut 11 bases from V and 5 bases from J, with 13 bases between. DNA for the CDR3: TGTGCCGGGGGGTATGGGAACGAGCAGTACTTC. Encoded protein: CAGGYGNEQYF.

This chain joins TRBV10-3 and TRBJ2-7, with 7 positions matching TRBD1. J gave up 7 bases and V 2 bases, and 11 bases lay outside the gene matches. The CDR3 has 15 amino acids. CDR1 is ENHRY, CDR2 SYGVKD, per germline. Here the CDR3 reads CAISEKQGHEQEQYF. The CDR3 nucleotides read TGTGCCATCAGTGAGAAACAGGGGCATGAGCAAGAGCAGTACTTC.

The chain is built from TRBV28 and TRBJ1-1; D possibly corresponds to TRBD1 (5 bases). Trimming removed 4 bases at V and 1 base at J, with 10 bases between. Germline CDR1 reads MDHEN; CDR2 reads SYDVKM. This CDR3 comprises 14 residues. Written as DNA, the CDR3 is TGTGCCAGCAGTTCGGACAACCCGAACACTGAAGCTTTCTTT. Amino acids: CASSSDNPNTEAFF.

V usage is TRBV19 and J usage is TRBJ2-6; 7 bases are shared with TRBD2. The CDR3 covers 15 residues. The junction had 5 bases not matched to a gene; V was cut back by 5 bases and J by 4 bases. Germline lookup yields CDR1 LNHDA and CDR2 SQIVND (reference sequence). Here the CDR3 DNA reads TGTGCCAGTAGTTCGGGAGGAGCCGGGGCCAACGTCCTGACTTTC. It is translated as CASSSGGAGANVLTF.

The V and J genes are TRBV29-1 and TRBJ1-2, with a possible D match to TRBD1 (6 bases). Trimming took 4 bases from V and 6 from J, leaving 15 bases between them. Germline V lookup: CDR1 SQVTM, CDR2 ANQGSEA. CDR3 length equals 13 residues. CDR3 in amino acids: CSVGGTSGDGYTF. As DNA, the CDR3 is TGCAGCGTTGGGGGGACATCAGGAGATGGCTACACCTTC.

This clone was recorded only once. This sequence joins TRBV18 and TRBJ2-7; 7 bases map to TRBD1. Germline CDR1 is KGHSH and CDR2 is LQKENI. CDR3 size: 15 residues. V lost 3 bases, J lost 0 bases, and 5 bases stayed unmatched. In nucleotides, the CDR3 is TGTGCCAGCTCACCCAGGGCAGGGGGCTCCTACGAGCAGTACTTC. It yields the protein CASSPRAGGSYEQYF.

This clone turned up a few times. The V and J genes are TRBV25-1 and TRBJ2-1; maybe TRBD1 (5 bases). The V end lost 2 bases, the J end lost 1 base, and 12 bases lay between the germline ends. This CDR3 spans 16 amino acids. The germline gives CDR1 MGHDK, CDR2 SYGVNS. This CDR3 is CASSELGAASYNEQFF. DNA of the CDR3: TGTGCCAGCAGTGAACTAGGGGCCGCTTCCTACAATGAGCAGTTCTTC.

This clone was picked up one time. The gene calls are TRBV19 and TRBJ1-1; D call uncertain. This CDR3 contains 14 residues. With 3 bases removed from V and 0 bases from J, the gap between germline ends came to 8 bases. Germline V gene data show CDR1 as LNHDA and CDR2 as SQIVND (reference sequence). The CDR3 sequence: CASSIPVMNTEAFF. CDR3 DNA sequence: TGTGCCAGTAGTATCCCAGTCATGAACACTGAAGCTTTCTTT.

This CDR3 is CSAIDTDTQYF. CDR3 nucleotides: TGCAGTGCCATAGACACAGATACGCAGTATTTT. This chain uses TRBV20-1 with TRBJ2-3; D is unresolved. The CDR3 runs to 11 residues. Trimming stripped 6 bases from V and 2 bases from J, with 6 bases between. Germline loops: CDR1 DFQATT, CDR2 SNEGSKA (reference sequence).

This sequence joins TRBV7-2 and TRBJ2-5; D might be TRBD2 (5 bases). The ends were cut back, 2 bases at V and 3 bases at J, with 10 bases in the middle. Germline V lookup: CDR1 SGHTA, CDR2 FQGNSA. The CDR3 covers 14 residues. This CDR3 reads CASSLRGLEETQYF. The CDR3 DNA reads as TGTGCCAGCAGCTTACGGGGATTGGAAGAGACCCAGTACTTC. Based on the CDR3 plus reference TRBV7-2 and TRBJ2-5, the full variable domain is GAGVSQSPSNKVTEKGKDVELRCDPISGHTALYWYRQSLGQGLEFLIYFQGNSAPDKSGLPSDRFSAERTGGSVSTLTIQRTQQEDSAVYLCASSLRGLEETQYFGPGTRLLVL.

J is TRBJ2-1 and V is TRBV7-8; TRBD2 matches 11 bases. The CDR3 is 15 amino acids. CDR1 is SGHVS and CDR2 is FQNEAQ in the germline V gene. V shed 5 bases and J 3 bases; nucleotides not matched to a gene: 3. The CDR3 DNA sequence: TGTGCCAGCAGCGCCCTAGCGGGAGGCTACAATGAGCAGTTCTTC. Translated: CASSALAGGYNEQFF.

This chain links TRBV7-2 with TRBJ2-5, with 13 bases lining up with TRBD2. Losses at the gene ends were 4 bases for V and 5 bases for J; bases not matched to a gene: 13. This CDR3 is built from 18 residues. Germline V lookup: CDR1 SGHTA, CDR2 FQGNSA. The CDR3 nucleotides are TGTGCCAGCAGCTGGAAACTAGCGGGAGGGGGTGGGGTTGAGACCCAGTACTTC. Translation: CASSWKLAGGGGVETQYF.